The next 17 T cell receptor beta chains were all read from a single sample in a study of human T cells and chemical hapten exposure (dated by TCRdb to about 2021). The intended sense of this specimen's time point label: pre-sensitization, week 0. In the paper's terms, the treatment or condition label means: therapeutic diphenylcyclopropenone sensitization with weekly scalp DPC. Library generation was performed with RACE. Data came from a NextSeq 500. TCRdb cleaned the public reads at Q25 with fastp, built clones with MiXCR and kept in-frame beta chains. Every distinct CDR3 protein forms one entry, paired with its most common genes and DNA. Within this sample are about 350,000 distinct CDR3 sequences, with 4.5% to 5.5% of them counted one time only. In total, the top ten clones hold around 8% of the sample. The specimen comprised whole blood, sampled in connection with sensitization to the hapten diphenylcyclopropenone (DPC). The receptors were gathered from a woman aged 18-29 years with alopecia areata. Some clones in this sample may be carry-over from other donors' samples.

The V and J genes are TRBV11-1 and TRBJ2-7; 11 bases agree with TRBD1. The germline CDR1 and CDR2 sequences are SGHAT and FQDESV (reference sequence). V dropped 5 bases and J dropped 4; count of bases not matched to a gene: 7. This CDR3 has 15 amino acids. The chain's CDR3 is CASSRAGTGGYEQYF. CDR3 in DNA: TGTGCCAGCAGCAGAGCCGGGACAGGGGGTTACGAGCAGTACTTC.

This clonotype was seen only a few times. The genes are TRBV7-2 and TRBJ1-1, with TRBD1 matching 8 bases. Germline lookup yields CDR1 SGHTA and CDR2 FQGNSA. J gave up 3 bases and V 5 bases, and 17 bases lay outside the gene matches. The CDR3 covers 18 residues. The CDR3 here is CASSPSSRQGRLDTEAFF. The CDR3 nucleotides read TGTGCCAGCAGCCCAAGTAGCCGACAGGGGAGGTTGGACACTGAAGCTTTCTTT.

In this sample, this clonotype turned up many times. This chain uses TRBV12-3 or TRBV12-4 with TRBJ1-5, with a tentative D call TRBD1 (6 bases). This CDR3 comprises 13 residues. Trimming took off 5 bases at V and 6 bases at J, with 11 bases between the two ends. The CDR3 DNA reads TGTGCCAGCAGTACCACAGGGATTCAGCCCCAGCATTTT. Translated, it gives CASSTTGIQPQHF.

This clonotype has a count of ten or more. CDR3 DNA: TGTGCCAGCAGCCCCCAGGGATTGAATTCACCCCTCCACTTT. It translates to CASSPQGLNSPLHF. V gene TRBV7-9 combines with J gene TRBJ1-6, with D tentatively TRBD1 (5 bases). The CDR3 has 14 residues. V was pared by 5 bases and J by 7 bases, with 12 bases between. Germline CDR1 is SEHNR and CDR2 is FQNEAQ (reference sequence).

The table lists this clonotype with a count of one. This may arise from a read error, as a much more abundant clone is one base away. The chain employs TRBV10-3 and TRBJ2-7; TRBD2 is a possible D gene (5 bases). The CDR3 runs to 15 residues. The germline V gene has CDR1 ENHRY and CDR2 SYGVKD. V was shortened by 4 bases and J by 7 bases, with 20 bases between the two germline ends. This chain's CDR3 is CAISGSSRRQSEQYF. As DNA, the CDR3 is TGTGCCATCAGTGGGTCCTCCAGGAGGCAGAGTGAGCAGTACTTC.

Concerning this clonotype: The germline gene is not matched at one end of the junction; a read error may be the cause. J is TRBJ2-2 and V is TRBV7-9; tentatively, D is TRBD2 (5 bases). From germline, CDR1 is SEHNR and CDR2 FQNEAQ (reference sequence). The CDR3 consists of 13 residues. The CDR3 sequence: CASSPQNTGELIF. The CDR3 coding sequence is TGTGCCAGCAGCCCTCAGAACACCGGGGAGCTGATTTTT.

This clonotype was seen repeatedly, ten times or more. This chain connects TRBV12-3 or TRBV12-4 to TRBJ2-1; the D call may be TRBD1 or TRBD2 (6 bases each). This CDR3 region has 13 residues. Trimming cost V 2 bases and J 10 bases, with 12 bases left between them. CDR3 region: CASSLQRGQEQFF. The CDR3 DNA reads as TGTGCCAGCAGTTTACAACGGGGGCAGGAGCAGTTCTTC.

This clonotype was observed at least ten times. The gene calls are TRBV7-2 and TRBJ2-1; D not resolved. Looked up from germline, CDR1 is SGHTA and CDR2 is FQGNSA. This CDR3 is built from 12 residues. Trimming took off 3 bases at V and 8 bases at J, with 8 bases between the two ends. This chain's CDR3 is CASSFDIYEQFF. CDR3 DNA: TGTGCCAGCAGCTTCGACATATATGAGCAGTTCTTC.

The sample holds a few counts of this clonotype. The chain uses TRBV7-9 and TRBJ1-2, with D tentatively TRBD1 (5 bases). Trimming cost V 0 bases and J 7 bases, with 9 bases left between them. The CDR3 spans 13 residues. The germline gives CDR1 SEHNR, CDR2 FQNEAQ (reference sequence). CDR3 nucleotide sequence: TGTGCCAGCAGCTTAGCGGGGCTCCCTGGCTACACCTTC. It is translated as CASSLAGLPGYTF.

Only a few counts were recorded for this clonotype. The chain carries TRBV29-1 and TRBJ1-2, with D possibly matching TRBD1 (5 bases). The CDR3 sequence is 15 residues long. Trimming took 0 bases from V and 4 from J, leaving 15 bases between them. The germline V gene has CDR1 SQVTM and CDR2 ANQGSEA. The CDR3 sequence is CSVEDRGRGPYGYTF. The DNA of the CDR3 is TGCAGCGTTGAAGATCGGGGGAGAGGCCCCTATGGCTACACCTTC.

The chain links TRBV11-2 to TRBJ2-3; D is ambiguous. Germline values: CDR1 SGHAT, CDR2 FQNNGV. Trimming took 0 bases from V and 0 from J, leaving 7 bases between them. The CDR3 is 15 amino acids. The chain's CDR3 is CASSLEPPSTDTQYF. CDR3 DNA sequence: TGTGCCAGCAGCTTAGAGCCTCCTAGCACAGATACGCAGTATTTT.

This clonotype was seen a few times. V usage is TRBV2 and J usage is TRBJ1-1, with D unclear. This CDR3 spans 13 amino acids. Germline CDR1 and CDR2: SNHLY and FYNNEI. The germline V and J ends were trimmed by 1 base and 2 bases, with 5 bases remaining between them. The CDR3 region has the DNA TGTGCCAGCAGTGAAGAAAGTAACACTGAAGCTTTCTTT. Translating it yields CASSEESNTEAFF.

The table lists this clonotype with many counts. The J gene is TRBJ2-3, the V gene TRBV10-3; 8 positions agree with TRBD1. V shed 8 bases and J 3 bases; nucleotides not matched to a gene: 7. This CDR3 is built from 14 residues. The germline V gene has CDR1 ENHRY and CDR2 SYGVKD. The DNA of the CDR3 is TGTGCCATCGTAGACAGGGGCAAAACAGATACGCAGTATTTT. It yields the protein CAIVDRGKTDTQYF.

There are many counts of this clonotype. CDR3 loop: CASSLLLPYEQYF. The CDR3 nucleotides are TGTGCCAGCAGCTTACTATTACCCTACGAGCAGTACTTC. The chain has TRBV7-9 and TRBJ2-7; the D is unclear. Looked up from germline, CDR1 is SEHNR and CDR2 is FQNEAQ (reference sequence). The V and J ends lost 2 bases and 2 bases respectively, with 7 bases between them. The CDR3 runs 13 residues.

This clonotype has ten or more counts. V usage is TRBV4-3 and J usage is TRBJ1-4; D unresolved. Germline CDR1 and CDR2: LGHNA and YSLEER. CDR3 length equals 15 residues. Deletions cut 0 bases from V and 4 bases from J, with 9 bases between. CDR3 residues: CASSQERTVNEKLFF. DNA for the CDR3: TGCGCCAGCAGCCAAGAGAGGACGGTTAATGAAAAACTGTTTTTT.

The CDR3 protein is CAISEVQDNEQFF. The CDR3 DNA reads as TGTGCCATCAGTGAGGTACAGGACAATGAGCAGTTCTTC. This chain uses TRBV10-3 with TRBJ2-1, with D perhaps TRBD1 (5 bases). The CDR3 is 13 residues long. The germline V gene has CDR1 ENHRY and CDR2 SYGVKD. Trimming shortened V by 2 bases and J by 5 bases, and 7 bases separated the two germline ends.

This clonotype was counted a few times. The chain is built from TRBV13 and TRBJ2-6; D not resolved. V dropped 1 base and J dropped 0 bases, with 10 bases sitting between them. The CDR3 contains 17 residues. Germline values: CDR1 PRHDT, CDR2 FYEKMQ (reference sequence). DNA for the CDR3: TGTGCCAGCAGCTTAGCACGTTGGAGCTCTGGGGCCAACGTCCTGACTTTC. This encodes CASSLARWSSGANVLTF. The whole variable domain, remainder taken from reference TRBV13 and TRBJ2-6, is AAGVIQSPRHLIKEKRETATLKCYPIPRHDTVYWYQQGPGQDPQFLISFYEKMQSDKGSIPDRFSAQQFSDYHSELNMSSLELGDSALYFCASSLARWSSGANVLTFGAGSRLTVL.